This TCR beta chain was documented in a study of cytomegalovirus exposure and HLA in healthy donors. The CDR3 contains 14 residues. The germline gives CDR1 SNHLY, CDR2 FYNNEI. V lost 6 bases, J lost 8 bases, and 6 bases stayed unmatched. The study ran its PCR with 60 Vbeta and 13 Jbeta primers. Profiling relied on immunoSEQ multiplex PCR, and the TCRdb table lists in-frame clones only, not all of them. The data contain 120,000 or so clones, approximately 80% of them seen just once; the ten biggest clones take up roughly a tenth. This clone was picked up a small number of times. Sequenced: PBMCs. The chain employs TRBV2 and TRBJ1-3, with 11 bases fitting TRBD1. The TCR sequence derives from a man between 25 and 39 years old in good health and CMV-seropositive. CDR3 sequence (DNA): TGTGCCAGCAGCCCTGGGACAGGGGGGCACACCATATATTTT. It specifies CASSPGTGGHTIYF.